This T cell receptor beta chain appears in the sequencing data of a study of regulatory T cells in long-lasting Graves disease. Comments on this clonotype: Its specificity is unknown. One end of the junction is discordant with germline, which a read error may explain.

Regarding time point: newly diagnosed GD, antithyroid drugs for less than 3 months. The TCR library was prepared using RNA isolated from PBMCs. The patients were drawn from one endocrinology department in Xi'an, China. TCR beta libraries were built with iRepertoire HTBI primers and Arm-PCR of CDR3 regions. In TCRdb, the multiplex PCR reads were re-called with MiXCR into one record per CDR3 protein. The sample lists around 320,000 distinct CDR3 sequences, approximately 15% occurring once. Study-wide results and caveats: For persistent Graves' patients, TCR diversity was lower than for newly diagnosed ones.

CDR3 length: 16 amino acids. CDR1 and CDR2 from the germline V gene are MDHEN and SYDVKM. These data were also reused for a study on T cells in Graves' hyperthyroidism and ophthalmopathy. That source notes: Among clonotypes expanded in thyroid above 0.001, most were also found in blood.

This chain joins TRBV28 and TRBJ2-5; 11 bases line up with TRBD1. This TCR was recovered from a man aged 35 to 55 with Graves disease. The sequenced sample was peripheral blood mononuclear cells (PBMCs), obtained at new diagnosis, from a patient treated with antithyroid drugs. The CDR3 DNA follows: TGTGCCAGCAGTTCCAGGACAGGGGGCCCCCAAGAGACCCGGTACTTC. Its translation: CASSSRTGGPQETRYF.